This section outlines one T cell receptor beta chain sequence together with its context. The record originates from a study of cytomegalovirus exposure and HLA in healthy donors. The study ran its PCR with 60 Vbeta and 13 Jbeta primers. Generated by immunoSEQ multiplex PCR, the TCRdb table keeps only in-frame clones and is missing some. The table shows roughly 33,000 clones, with 75% to 90% occurring only once. Germline CDR1 SQVTM, CDR2 ANQGSEA. The CDR3 spans 17 residues. The J segment lost 3 bases and the V segment lost 1 base, leaving 14 bases of the junction unmatched. The clonotype comes from a male donor in good health and CMV-seronegative. The gene calls are TRBV29-1 and TRBJ2-7; the match to TRBD2 covers 8 bases. Sequenced: PBMCs. Written as DNA, the CDR3 is TGCAGCGTTGAAGGGCGGGCTAGCGGGTCCCCTCACTACGAGCAGTACTTC. Amino acids: CSVEGRASGSPHYEQYF.